This T cell receptor (beta chain) was recorded in a study of cytomegalovirus exposure and HLA in healthy donors. Study results and caveats: DRB1 showed the most TCR associations and HLA-C the fewest in a later analysis, as rates varied by HLA locus. Previous analysis showed most TCR beta V segments were productive about 90% or about 30% of the time. A missense variant in DCLRE1C was later tied to TCR beta V- and J-gene trimming. In a later analysis, an Asian-associated ancestry cluster reportedly showed fewer N-insertions than the roughly 730-donor mean.

This CDR3 has 13 amino acids. CDR1 MNHEY and CDR2 SMNVEV come from the germline V gene (reference sequence). V lost 6 bases and J lost 7, with 13 bases in between. With 60 Vbeta and 13 Jbeta primers, the PCR was carried out. Clones were read by immunoSEQ multiplex PCR, and TCRdb kept only the in-frame ones, dropping some. This sample has about 130,000 clones, with roughly 80% found just once. This clone came up a few times. The antigen is unknown. What was sequenced was PBMCs. The chain is built from TRBV27 and TRBJ2-1, with a weak D call TRBD2 (6 bases). The clonotype comes from a male donor in good health and CMV-seronegative. The CDR3: CASSGPLANEQFF. DNA for the CDR3: TGTGCCAGCAGCGGACCCCTAGCGAATGAGCAGTTCTTC.